The 9 T cell receptor beta chains presented below share a single source sample, sequenced in a study of response to subunit inactivated influenza vaccine (dated by TCRdb to 2017 to 2018). The library was obtained by RT-PCR. For sequencing, an Illumina HiSeq 2500 was employed. TCRdb handled the public reads itself, with Q25 trimming in fastp and clone calling in MiXCR, and kept productive beta chains. Records with the same CDR3 protein are collapsed into one entry carrying the most frequent genes and DNA. In this sample the table shows 250,000 to 350,000 distinct CDR3 sequences, roughly 22% of which occur a single time. The ten largest account for about a tenth of the sample. The starting material was PBMCs from blood, obtained less than 22 months after vaccination. The source of these receptors is a man aged 45 to 75 who received an inactivated influenza vaccine. Donor details come from another sample of the same person, matched by shared clones.

The sample holds many counts of this clonotype. The CDR3 region is CASSQDPGGRTTEAFF. In DNA form, the CDR3 reads TGCGCCAGCAGCCAAGACCCTGGGGGCAGGACCACTGAAGCTTTCTTT. V gene TRBV4-3 combines with J gene TRBJ1-1, with a tentative D call TRBD1 (6 bases). CDR1 and CDR2 from the germline V gene are LGHNA and YSLEER. V shed 0 bases and J shed 4 bases, with 15 bases lying between them. The CDR3 sequence is 16 residues long.

This clonotype has a handful of counts. The chain uses TRBV27 and TRBJ1-5; D remains ambiguous. This CDR3 is built from 13 residues. Per germline, CDR1 MNHEY and CDR2 SMNVEV (reference sequence). V lost 3 bases, J lost 4 bases, and 7 bases lay in between. The CDR3 region is CASSFGVNQPQHF. CDR3 nucleotides: TGTGCCAGCAGTTTTGGGGTGAATCAGCCCCAGCATTTT.

This clonotype was detected only a few times. The V and J genes are TRBV5-1 and TRBJ2-3; 9 positions agree with TRBD2. After removal of 0 bases from V and 0 bases from J, the junction contained 5 bases not matched to a gene. This CDR3 spans 17 amino acids. Looked up from germline, CDR1 is SGHRS and CDR2 is YFSETQ. The CDR3 nucleotides are TGCGCCAGCAGCTTGGGGGCTAGCGGGACTAGCACAGATACGCAGTATTTT. Protein sequence: CASSLGASGTSTDTQYF.

This clonotype appeared a few times. The chain joins TRBV5-1 to TRBJ2-7, with 10 bases matching TRBD2. CDR1 and CDR2 (germline): SGHRS, YFSETQ. The trim removed 0 bases at V and 3 bases at J, leaving 6 bases unmatched. CDR3 size: 16 residues. The CDR3 DNA is TGCGCCAGCAGCTTGGGGCTAGCGGGGGCCTTCTACGAGCAGTACTTC. Translated: CASSLGLAGAFYEQYF. The full variable domain, its missing parts supplied by reference TRBV5-1 and TRBJ2-7, is KAGVTQTPRYLIKTRGQQVTLSCSPISGHRSVSWYQQTPGQGLQFLFEYFSETQRNKGNFPGRFSGRQFSNSRSEMNVSTLELGDSALYLCASSLGLAGAFYEQYFGPGTRLTVT.

At least ten counts were recorded for this clonotype. The rearrangement joins TRBV5-1 to TRBJ2-1; 12 nucleotides align to TRBD2. The CDR3 is 17 residues long. Per the germline V gene, CDR1 is SGHRS and CDR2 is YFSETQ. V lost 4 bases to trimming and J lost 4 bases; unmatched junction nucleotides: 9. The CDR3 bases are TGCGCCAGCAGCCAGGGCCTAGCGGGGGGGTTTTACAATGAGCAGTTCTTC. The encoded protein is CASSQGLAGGFYNEQFF.

The rearrangement joins TRBV5-1 to TRBJ2-1; no reliable D call. Germline-derived CDR1 and CDR2 are SGHRS and YFSETQ. Trimming took 0 bases from V and 5 from J, leaving 9 bases between them. This CDR3 is built from 14 residues. Written as DNA, the CDR3 is TGCGCCAGCAGCTTGGGGGAATGGAACAATGAGCAGTTCTTC. It yields the protein CASSLGEWNNEQFF. Combining the CDR3 with reference TRBV5-1 and TRBJ2-1 gives the whole variable domain KAGVTQTPRYLIKTRGQQVTLSCSPISGHRSVSWYQQTPGQGLQFLFEYFSETQRNKGNFPGRFSGRQFSNSRSEMNVSTLELGDSALYLCASSLGEWNNEQFFGPGTRLTVL.

This chain links TRBV5-1 with TRBJ1-1, with 10 nucleotides matching TRBD1. The CDR3 loop spans 15 amino acids. V dropped 0 bases and J dropped 5; count of bases not matched to a gene: 4. CDR1 SGHRS and CDR2 YFSETQ come from the germline V gene. CDR3 residues: CASSLGRTGGTEAFF. CDR3 in DNA: TGCGCCAGCAGCTTGGGACGGACAGGGGGTACTGAAGCTTTCTTT.

This clonotype was recorded a few times. The chain joins TRBV20-1 to TRBJ1-1; maybe TRBD1 (6 bases). The germline V and J ends were trimmed by 8 bases and 0 bases, with 13 bases remaining between them. Per the germline V gene, CDR1 is DFQATT and CDR2 is SNEGSKA (reference sequence). The CDR3 consists of 13 residues. The CDR3 DNA is TGCAGTCCCCCAGGACAGATGAACACTGAAGCTTTCTTT. It yields the protein CSPPGQMNTEAFF.

The DNA for the CDR3 is TGCGCCAGCAGCCAAGAGGCAGGGCGGTCCTCACCCCTCCACTTT. Its protein product is CASSQEAGRSSPLHF. The rearrangement joins TRBV4-3 to TRBJ1-6; weak D call: TRBD1 (5 bases). CDR1 and CDR2 (germline): LGHNA, YSLEER. This CDR3 has 15 residues. Trimming pared 0 bases from V and 10 bases from J, leaving 13 bases between.